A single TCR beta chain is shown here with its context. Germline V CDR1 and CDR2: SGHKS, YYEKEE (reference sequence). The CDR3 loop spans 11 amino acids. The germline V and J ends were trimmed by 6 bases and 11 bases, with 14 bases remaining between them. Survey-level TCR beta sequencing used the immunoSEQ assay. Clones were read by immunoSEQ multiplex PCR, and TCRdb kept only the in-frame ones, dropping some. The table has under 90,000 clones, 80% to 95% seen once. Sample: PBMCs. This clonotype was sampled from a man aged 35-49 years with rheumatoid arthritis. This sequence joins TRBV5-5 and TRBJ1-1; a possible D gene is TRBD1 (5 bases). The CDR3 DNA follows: TGTGCCAGCACCGAGTGGGGGATGGCTTTCTTT. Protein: CASTEWGMAFF.